This TCR beta chain was documented in a study of identical twins. V was clipped by 2 bases and J by 5 bases; unmatched bases: 7. Looked up from germline, CDR1 is SGDLS and CDR2 is YYNGEE. This CDR3 has 15 amino acids. TCRdb passed the 5' RACE reads through MiXCR, listing each CDR3 protein once. Seen here are roughly 690,000 distinct CDR3 sequences, 21% observed once, and the top ten hold 4% to 5.5%. The data were also submitted as part of a second study, on T cells expressing NK-cell markers.

The sequence came from a woman under 30 in good health. The J gene is TRBJ2-1, the V gene TRBV9; TRBD2 agrees at 7 bases. The sample consisted of PBMCs. CDR3 DNA sequence: TGTGCCAGCAGCGTTGGATCGACTAGCCACAATGAGCAGTTCTTC. Translating gives CASSVGSTSHNEQFF.